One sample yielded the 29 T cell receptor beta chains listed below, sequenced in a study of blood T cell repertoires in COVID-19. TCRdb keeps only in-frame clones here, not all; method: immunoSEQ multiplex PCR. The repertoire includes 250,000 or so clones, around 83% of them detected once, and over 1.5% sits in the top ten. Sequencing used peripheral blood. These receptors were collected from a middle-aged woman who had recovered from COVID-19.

Here the CDR3 reads CASSPLAYTGGPTNEKLFF. Here the CDR3 DNA reads TGCGCCAGCAGCCCGTTGGCCTACACAGGGGGGCCAACTAATGAAAAACTGTTTTTT. V and J are TRBV5-1 and TRBJ1-4; TRBD1 matches at 8 bases. Germline trimming cut 4 bases from V and 0 bases from J; bases unmatched to any gene: 14. CDR1 and CDR2 (germline): SGHRS, YFSETQ. CDR3 length: 19 residues.

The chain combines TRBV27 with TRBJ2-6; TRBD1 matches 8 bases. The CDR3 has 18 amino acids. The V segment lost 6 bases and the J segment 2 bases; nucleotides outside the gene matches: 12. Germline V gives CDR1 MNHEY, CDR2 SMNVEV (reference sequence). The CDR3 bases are TGTGCCAGCAGGAACAGGGGGAAGTTTTTGGCTGGGGCCAACGTCCTGACTTTC. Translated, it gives CASRNRGKFLAGANVLTF.

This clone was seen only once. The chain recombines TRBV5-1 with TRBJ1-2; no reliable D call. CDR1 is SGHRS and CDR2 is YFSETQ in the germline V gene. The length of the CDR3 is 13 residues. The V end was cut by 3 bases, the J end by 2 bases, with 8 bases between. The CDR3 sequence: CASSSGSNYGYTF. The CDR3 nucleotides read TGCGCCAGCAGCTCCGGGTCCAACTATGGCTACACCTTC.

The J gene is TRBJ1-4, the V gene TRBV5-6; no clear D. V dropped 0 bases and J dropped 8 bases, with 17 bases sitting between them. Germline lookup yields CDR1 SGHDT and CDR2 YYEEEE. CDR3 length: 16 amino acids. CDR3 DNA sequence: TGTGCCAGCAGCTTGGGTGGCGGACTGGCGAACGAAAAACTGTTTTTT. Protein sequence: CASSLGGGLANEKLFF.

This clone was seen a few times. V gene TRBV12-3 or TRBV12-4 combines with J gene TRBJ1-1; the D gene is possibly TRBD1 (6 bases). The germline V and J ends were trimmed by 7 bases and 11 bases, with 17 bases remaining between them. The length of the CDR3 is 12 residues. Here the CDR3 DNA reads TGTGCCAGCACCCCTTCAGGGGATCGGGCTTTCTTT. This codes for CASTPSGDRAFF.

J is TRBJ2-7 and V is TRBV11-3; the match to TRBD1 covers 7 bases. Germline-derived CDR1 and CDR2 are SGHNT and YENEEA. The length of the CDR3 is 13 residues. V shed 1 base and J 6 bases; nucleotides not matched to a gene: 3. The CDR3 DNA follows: TGTGCCAGCAGCTTAGGGGACAGAGCCGAGCAGTACTTC. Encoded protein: CASSLGDRAEQYF.

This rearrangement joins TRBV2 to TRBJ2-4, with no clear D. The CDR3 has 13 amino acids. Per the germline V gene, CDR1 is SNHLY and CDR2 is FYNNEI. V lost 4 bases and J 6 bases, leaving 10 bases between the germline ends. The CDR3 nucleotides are TGTGCCAGCAGTGCAGGCGACGGAAACATTCAGTACTTC. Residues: CASSAGDGNIQYF.

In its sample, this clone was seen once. The CDR3 here is CASSQGQKKLFF. The CDR3 bases are TGTGCCAGCAGTCAAGGACAGAAAAAACTGTTTTTT. The chain links TRBV28 to TRBJ1-4; the D gene is possibly TRBD1 (6 bases). V was trimmed by 5 bases and J by 9 bases, leaving 10 bases between them. Germline V gene data show CDR1 as MDHEN and CDR2 as SYDVKM. The CDR3 runs to 12 residues.

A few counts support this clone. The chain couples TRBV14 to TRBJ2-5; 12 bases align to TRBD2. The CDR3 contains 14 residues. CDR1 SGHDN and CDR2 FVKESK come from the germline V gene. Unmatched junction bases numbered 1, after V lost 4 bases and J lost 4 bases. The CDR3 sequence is CASSPTSGGETQYF. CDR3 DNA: TGTGCCAGCAGCCCGACTAGCGGGGGAGAGACCCAGTACTTC.

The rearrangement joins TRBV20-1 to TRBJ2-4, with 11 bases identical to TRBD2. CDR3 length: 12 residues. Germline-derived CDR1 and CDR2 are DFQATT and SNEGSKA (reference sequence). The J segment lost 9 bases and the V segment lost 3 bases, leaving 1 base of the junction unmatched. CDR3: CSASTSGGIQYF. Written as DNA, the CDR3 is TGCAGTGCTAGTACTAGCGGGGGCATTCAGTACTTC.

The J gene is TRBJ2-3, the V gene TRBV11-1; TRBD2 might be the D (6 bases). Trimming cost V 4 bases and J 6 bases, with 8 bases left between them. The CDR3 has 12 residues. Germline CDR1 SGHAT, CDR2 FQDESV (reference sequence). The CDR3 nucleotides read TGTGCCAGCAGCTCTCTAGCGGATACGCAGTATTTT. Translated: CASSSLADTQYF.

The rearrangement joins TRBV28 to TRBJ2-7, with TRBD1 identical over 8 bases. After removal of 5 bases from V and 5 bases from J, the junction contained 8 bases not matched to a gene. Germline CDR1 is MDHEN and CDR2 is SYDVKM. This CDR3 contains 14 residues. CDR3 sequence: CASSVDRVVDEQYF. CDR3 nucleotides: TGTGCCAGCAGTGTGGACAGGGTGGTCGACGAGCAGTACTTC.

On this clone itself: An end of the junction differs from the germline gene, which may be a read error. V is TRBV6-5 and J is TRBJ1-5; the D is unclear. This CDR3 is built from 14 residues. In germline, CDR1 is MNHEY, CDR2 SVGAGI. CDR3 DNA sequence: TGTGCCAGCAGTTACTCGCTTAGCAGTCAGCCCCAGCATTTT. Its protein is CASSYSLSSQPQHF.

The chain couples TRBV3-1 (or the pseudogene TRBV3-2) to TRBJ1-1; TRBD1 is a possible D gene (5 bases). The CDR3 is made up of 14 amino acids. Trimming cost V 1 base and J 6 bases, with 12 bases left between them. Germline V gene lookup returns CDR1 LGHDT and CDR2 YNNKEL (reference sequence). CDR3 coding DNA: TGTGCCAGCAGCCAAGCGGGGGTGGACGCTGAAGCTTTCTTT. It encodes CASSQAGVDAEAFF.

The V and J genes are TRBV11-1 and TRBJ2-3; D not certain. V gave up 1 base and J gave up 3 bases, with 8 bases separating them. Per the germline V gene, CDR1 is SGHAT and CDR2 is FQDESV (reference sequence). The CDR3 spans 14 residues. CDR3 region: CASSLVEKTDTQYF. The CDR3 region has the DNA TGTGCCAGCAGCTTAGTAGAAAAGACAGATACGCAGTATTTT. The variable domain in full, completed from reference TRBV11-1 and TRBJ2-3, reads EAEVAQSPRYKITEKSQAVAFWCDPISGHATLYWYRQILGQGPELLVQFQDESVVDDSQLPKDRFSAERLKGVDSTLKIQPAELGDSAMYLCASSLVEKTDTQYFGPGTRLTVL.

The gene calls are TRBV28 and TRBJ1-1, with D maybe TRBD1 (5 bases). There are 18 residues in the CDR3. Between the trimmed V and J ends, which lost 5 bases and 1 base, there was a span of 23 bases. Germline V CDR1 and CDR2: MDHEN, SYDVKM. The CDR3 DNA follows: TGTGCCAGCAGTACATTGGTCCCCAGGGTGCAGGAGAACACTGAAGCTTTCTTT. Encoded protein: CASSTLVPRVQENTEAFF.

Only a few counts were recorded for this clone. The CDR3 here is CSAFSNEQFF. The CDR3 region has the DNA TGCAGCGCCTTTAGCAATGAGCAGTTCTTC. The V call is TRBV29-1, the J call TRBJ2-1; D gene uncertain. This CDR3 spans 10 amino acids. Germline assignment: CDR1 SQVTM and CDR2 ANQGSEA. Trimming pared 7 bases from V and 6 bases from J, leaving 7 bases between.

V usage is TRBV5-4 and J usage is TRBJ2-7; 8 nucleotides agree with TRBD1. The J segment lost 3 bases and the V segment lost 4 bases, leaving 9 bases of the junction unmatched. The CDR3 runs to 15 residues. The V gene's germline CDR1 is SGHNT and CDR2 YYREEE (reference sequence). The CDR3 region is CASSLGQVDFYEQYF. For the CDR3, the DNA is TGTGCCAGCAGCCTGGGACAGGTCGACTTCTACGAGCAGTACTTC.

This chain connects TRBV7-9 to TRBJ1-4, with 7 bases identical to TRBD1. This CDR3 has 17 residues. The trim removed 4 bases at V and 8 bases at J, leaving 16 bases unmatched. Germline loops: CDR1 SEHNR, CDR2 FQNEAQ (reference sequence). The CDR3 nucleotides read TGTGCCAGCAGCTCCGGAGACAGGGAAGTAAACGGCGAAAAACTGTTTTTT. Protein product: CASSSGDREVNGEKLFF.

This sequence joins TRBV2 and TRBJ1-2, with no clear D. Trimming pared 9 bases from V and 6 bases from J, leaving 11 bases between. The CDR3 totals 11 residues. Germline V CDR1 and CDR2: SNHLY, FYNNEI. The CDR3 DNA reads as TGTGCCAGGGGAGGAGGAAATGGCTACACCTTC. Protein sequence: CARGGGNGYTF.

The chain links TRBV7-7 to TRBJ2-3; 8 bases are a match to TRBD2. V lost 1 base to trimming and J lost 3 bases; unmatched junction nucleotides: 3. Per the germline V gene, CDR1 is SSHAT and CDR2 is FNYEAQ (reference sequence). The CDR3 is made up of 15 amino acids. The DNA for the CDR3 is TGTGCCAGCAGCTTAGGCGGGGGGAGGACAGATACGCAGTATTTT. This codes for CASSLGGGRTDTQYF. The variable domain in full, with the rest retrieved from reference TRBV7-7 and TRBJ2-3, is GAGVSQSPRYKVTKRGQDVTLRCDPISSHATLYWYQQALGQGPEFLTYFNYEAQPDKSGLPSDRFSAERPEGSISTLTIQRTEQRDSAMYRCASSLGGGRTDTQYFGPGTRLTVL.

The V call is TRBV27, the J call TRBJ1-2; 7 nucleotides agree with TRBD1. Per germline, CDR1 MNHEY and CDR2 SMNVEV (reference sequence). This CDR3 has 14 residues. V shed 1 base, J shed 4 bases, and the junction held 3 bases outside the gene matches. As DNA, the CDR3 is TGTGCCAGCAGTTTATTAGGGGGCAGCTATGGCTACACCTTC. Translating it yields CASSLLGGSYGYTF.

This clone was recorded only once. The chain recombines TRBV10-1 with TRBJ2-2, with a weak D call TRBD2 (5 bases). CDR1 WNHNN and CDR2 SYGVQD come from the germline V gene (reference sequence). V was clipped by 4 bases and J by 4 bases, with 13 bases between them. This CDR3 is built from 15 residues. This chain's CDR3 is CASSGPGIGTGELFF. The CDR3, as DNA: TGCGCCAGCAGTGGGCCCGGGATCGGCACCGGGGAGCTGTTTTTT.

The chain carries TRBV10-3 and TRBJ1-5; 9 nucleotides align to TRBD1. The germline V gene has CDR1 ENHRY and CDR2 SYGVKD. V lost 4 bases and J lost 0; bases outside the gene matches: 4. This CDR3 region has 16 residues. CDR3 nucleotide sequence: TGTGCCATCAGTGGGGACAGGGTTAATAGCAATCAGCCCCAGCATTTT. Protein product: CAISGDRVNSNQPQHF.

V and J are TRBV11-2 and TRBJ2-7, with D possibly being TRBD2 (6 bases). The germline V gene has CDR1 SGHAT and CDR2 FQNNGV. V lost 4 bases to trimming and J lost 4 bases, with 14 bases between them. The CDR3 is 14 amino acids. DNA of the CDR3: TGTGCCAGCAGCTCCCTTAGAGGACTATACGAGCAGTACTTC. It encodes CASSSLRGLYEQYF.

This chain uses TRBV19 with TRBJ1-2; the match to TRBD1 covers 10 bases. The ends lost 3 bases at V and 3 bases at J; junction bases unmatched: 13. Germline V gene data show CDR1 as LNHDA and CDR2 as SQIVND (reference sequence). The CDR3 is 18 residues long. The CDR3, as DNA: TGTGCCAGTAGTATCGTGGGACAGGGGAAGAGTGTTCACTATGGCTACACCTTC. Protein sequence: CASSIVGQGKSVHYGYTF.

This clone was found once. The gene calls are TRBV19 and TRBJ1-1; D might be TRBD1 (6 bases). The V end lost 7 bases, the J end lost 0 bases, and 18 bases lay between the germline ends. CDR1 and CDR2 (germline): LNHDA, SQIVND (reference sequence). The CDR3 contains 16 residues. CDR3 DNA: TGTGCCAGTACGATAGGGGGGGCCGCCATGAACACTGAAGCTTTCTTT. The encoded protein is CASTIGGAAMNTEAFF.

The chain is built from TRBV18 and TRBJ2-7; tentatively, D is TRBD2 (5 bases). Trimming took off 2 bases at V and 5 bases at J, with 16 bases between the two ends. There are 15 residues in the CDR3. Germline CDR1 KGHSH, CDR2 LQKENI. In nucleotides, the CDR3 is TGTGCCAGCTCACCAGGCTTCGGGGTTAGCAACGAGCAGTACTTC. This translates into CASSPGFGVSNEQYF.

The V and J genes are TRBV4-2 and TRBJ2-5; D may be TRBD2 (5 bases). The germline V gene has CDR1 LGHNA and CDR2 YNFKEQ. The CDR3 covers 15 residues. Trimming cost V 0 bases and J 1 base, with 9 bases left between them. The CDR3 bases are TGTGCCAGCAGCCAAGATCGGGGTTTCCAAGAGACCCAGTACTTC. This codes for CASSQDRGFQETQYF.